A selection of T cell receptor beta chains follows, all from one sample in a study of cytomegalovirus exposure and HLA in healthy donors. This table comes from immunoSEQ multiplex PCR, and its TCRdb copy is limited to in-frame clones, with some not included. The sample carries 110,000 or so clones, 74% recorded once. Sequences were obtained from PBMCs. The receptors here all came from a woman aged 50 to 65 in good health and CMV-seropositive. The CDR3 runs from the conserved cysteine through the conserved F or W. The D gene is left open where the match is weak. Only part of the rows carry a size: once, few, many, or a class if the clone is expanded.

size | J | D | V | CDR3 | DNA
few | TRBJ2-7 | NA | TRBV28 | CASRTATPFYEQYF | TGTGCCAGCAGGACTGCTACCCCTTTCTACGAGCAGTACTTC
once | TRBJ1-6 | TRBD1 | TRBV4-3 | CASSQDPRQGLDSPLHF | TGCGCCAGCAGCCAGGACCCCCGACAGGGGCTTGATTCACCCCTCCACTTT
NA | TRBJ2-7 | NA | TRBV2 | CASTTAYEQYF | TGTGCCAGCACGACTGCGTACGAGCAGTACTTC
NA | TRBJ2-2 | NA | TRBV5-1 | CASSLGGTGELFF | TGCGCCAGCAGCTTGGGCGGGACCGGGGAGCTGTTTTTT
NA | TRBJ1-1 | TRBD1 | TRBV4-1 | CASSRPGGNTEAFF | TGCGCCAGCAGCCGACCAGGGGGGAACACTGAAGCTTTCTTT
NA | TRBJ2-6 | NA | TRBV7-9 | CASSYQSGANVLTF | TGTGCCAGCAGCTATCAATCTGGGGCCAACGTCCTGACTTTC
few | TRBJ2-2 | TRBD2 | TRBV27 | CASRGLANTGELFF | TGTGCCAGCAGGGGACTAGCGAACACCGGGGAGCTGTTTTTT
NA | TRBJ1-6 | NA | TRBV6-5 | CASKTRTDNSPLHF | TGTGCCAGCAAGACGCGGACAGATAATTCACCCCTCCACTTT
NA | TRBJ1-1 | NA | TRBV5-1 | CASSLGPGKNTEAFF | TGCGCCAGCAGCTTGGGGCCAGGGAAGAACACTGAAGCTTTCTTT
NA | TRBJ1-5 | NA | TRBV30 | CAWATASNQPQHF | TGTGCCTGGGCGACAGCTAGCAATCAGCCCCAGCATTTT
few | TRBJ2-3 | NA | TRBV10-3 | CAISDDGSGDTQYF | TGTGCCATCAGTGATGACGGGAGTGGAGATACGCAGTATTTT
NA | TRBJ1-1 | NA | TRBV20-1 | CSAYDSPEAFF | TGCAGTGCTTACGACAGCCCTGAAGCTTTCTTT
NA | TRBJ2-7 | TRBD2 | TRBV5-4 | CASSSGGLANYEQYF | TGTGCCAGCAGCTCCGGGGGACTAGCTAACTACGAGCAGTACTTC
once | TRBJ1-5 | NA | TRBV7-2 | CASSDGLAISPQHF | TGTGCCAGCAGCGACGGCCTAGCAATCAGCCCCCAGCATTTT
NA | TRBJ1-1 | NA | TRBV7-2 | CASSSYPGTPFEAFF | TGTGCCAGCAGCTCATACCCCGGGACACCCTTTGAAGCTTTCTTT
few | TRBJ2-3 | NA | TRBV15 | CATSSNRDGTDTQYF | TGTGCCACCAGCAGCAACAGGGATGGCACAGATACGCAGTATTTT
NA | TRBJ2-6 | NA | TRBV10-3 | CAISESVQLVHFRGANVLTF | TGTGCCATCAGTGAGTCGGTCCAACTAGTCCACTTTCGTGGGGCCAACGTCCTGACTTTC
NA | TRBJ2-7 | TRBD2 | TRBV19 | CASAASGGAGYEQYF | TGTGCCAGTGCGGCTAGCGGGGGGGCTGGGTACGAGCAGTACTTC
once | TRBJ1-2 | NA | TRBV5-6 | CASSPTPTEFTYGYTF | TGTGCCAGCAGCCCCACACCGACAGAGTTTACCTATGGCTACACCTTC
few | TRBJ1-6 | TRBD1 | TRBV5-1 | CASSSETGGLDSPLHF | TGCGCCAGCAGCTCTGAGACAGGGGGCTTGGATTCACCCCTCCACTTT
few | TRBJ1-5 | TRBD1 | TRBV5-6 | CASSGTGSNQPQHF | TGTGCCAGCAGCGGGACAGGGAGCAATCAGCCCCAGCATTTT
NA | TRBJ1-4 | NA | TRBV28 | CASSLAAAVNEKLFF | TGTGCCAGCAGTTTAGCGGCCGCGGTCAATGAAAAACTGTTTTTT
NA | TRBJ2-7 | TRBD1 | TRBV7-6 | CASSLVGGAEQYF | TGTGCCAGCAGCTTAGTAGGGGGCGCCGAGCAGTACTTC
NA | TRBJ2-2 | NA | TRBV18 | CASSPANSRASGELFF | TGTGCCAGCTCACCAGCCAATAGCAGGGCGTCAGGGGAGCTGTTTTTT
few | TRBJ1-4 | NA | TRBV29-1 | CSVTTGADEKLFF | TGCAGCGTAACGACAGGTGCGGATGAAAAACTGTTTTTT
NA | TRBJ1-2 | TRBD1 | TRBV6-5 | CASSGQGPGDYGYTF | TGTGCCAGCAGTGGACAGGGGCCTGGGGACTATGGCTACACCTTC
NA | TRBJ2-3 | TRBD1 | TRBV7-7 | CASSSGTGGRSDTQYF | TGTGCCAGCAGCTCTGGGACAGGGGGCCGGTCAGATACGCAGTATTTT
NA | TRBJ1-3 | NA | TRBV5-6 | CASSLRPGVESGNTIYF | TGTGCCAGCAGCTTGAGGCCAGGCGTAGAGTCTGGAAACACCATATATTTT
NA | TRBJ2-2 | TRBD1 | TRBV5-4 | CASSDRDRGDTGELFF | TGTGCCAGCAGCGACCGGGACAGGGGGGACACCGGGGAGCTGTTTTTT
NA | TRBJ2-7 | TRBD2 | TRBV5-1 | CASNPGSAGVEQYF | TGCGCCAGCAACCCGGGATCAGCGGGGGTCGAGCAGTACTTC
NA | TRBJ1-5 | NA | TRBV19 | CASRTAPAGTNQPQHF | TGTGCCAGTAGAACAGCCCCCGCGGGCACCAATCAGCCCCAGCATTTT
NA | TRBJ1-5 | NA | TRBV4-3 | CASSESRHSNQPQHF | TGCGCCAGCAGCGAGTCACGACATAGCAATCAGCCCCAGCATTTT
NA | TRBJ1-6 | NA | TRBV11-2 | CASSQHGQYNSPLHF | TGTGCCAGCAGCCAACATGGACAGTATAATTCACCCCTCCACTTT
NA | TRBJ2-5 | TRBD1 | TRBV2 | CASSLNRGQETQYF | TGTGCCAGCAGTCTAAACAGGGGGCAAGAGACCCAGTACTTC
NA | TRBJ1-1 | NA | TRBV18 | CASSHTGFRDTEAFF | TGTGCCAGCTCACACACAGGTTTCCGAGACACTGAAGCTTTCTTT